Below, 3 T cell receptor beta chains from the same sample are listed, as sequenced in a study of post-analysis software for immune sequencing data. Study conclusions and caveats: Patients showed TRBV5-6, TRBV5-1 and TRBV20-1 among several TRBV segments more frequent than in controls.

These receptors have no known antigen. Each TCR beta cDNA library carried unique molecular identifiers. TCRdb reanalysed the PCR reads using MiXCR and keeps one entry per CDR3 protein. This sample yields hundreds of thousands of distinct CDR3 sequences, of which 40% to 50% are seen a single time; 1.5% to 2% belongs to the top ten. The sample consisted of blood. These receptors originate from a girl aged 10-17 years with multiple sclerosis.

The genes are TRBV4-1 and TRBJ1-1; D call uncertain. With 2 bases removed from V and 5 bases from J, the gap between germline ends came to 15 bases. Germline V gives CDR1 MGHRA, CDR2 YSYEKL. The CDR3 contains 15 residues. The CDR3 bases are TGCGCCAGCAGCCAACCCACCACGGGGAAGACTGAAGCTTTCTTT. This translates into CASSQPTTGKTEAFF.

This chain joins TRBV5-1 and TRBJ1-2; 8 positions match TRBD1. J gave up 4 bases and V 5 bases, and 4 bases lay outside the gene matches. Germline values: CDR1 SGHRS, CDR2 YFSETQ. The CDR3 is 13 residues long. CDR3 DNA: TGCGCCAGCAGTTCGACAGGGGTCTATGGCTACACCTTC. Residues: CASSSTGVYGYTF.

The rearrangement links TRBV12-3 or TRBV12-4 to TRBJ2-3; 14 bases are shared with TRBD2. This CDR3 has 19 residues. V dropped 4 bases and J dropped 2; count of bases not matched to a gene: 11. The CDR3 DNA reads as TGTGCCAGCAGTTCCCCCGGACTAGCGGGAGGAGTCTACACAGATACGCAGTATTTT. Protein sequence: CASSSPGLAGGVYTDTQYF.